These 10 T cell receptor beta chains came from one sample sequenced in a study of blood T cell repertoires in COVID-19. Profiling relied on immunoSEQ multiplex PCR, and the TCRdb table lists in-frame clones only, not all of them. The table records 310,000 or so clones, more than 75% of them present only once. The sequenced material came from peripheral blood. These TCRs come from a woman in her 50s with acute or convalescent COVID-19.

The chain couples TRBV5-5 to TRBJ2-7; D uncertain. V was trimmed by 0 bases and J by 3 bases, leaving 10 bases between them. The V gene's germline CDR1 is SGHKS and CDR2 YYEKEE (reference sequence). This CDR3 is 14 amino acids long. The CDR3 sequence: CASSLELAVYEQYF. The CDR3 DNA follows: TGTGCCAGCAGCTTGGAGCTGGCGGTCTACGAGCAGTACTTC. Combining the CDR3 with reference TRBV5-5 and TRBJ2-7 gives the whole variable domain DAGVTQSPTHLIKTRGQQVTLRCSPISGHKSVSWYQQVLGQGPQFIFQYYEKEERGRGNFPDRFSARQFPNYSSELNVNALLLGDSALYLCASSLELAVYEQYFGPGTRLTVT.

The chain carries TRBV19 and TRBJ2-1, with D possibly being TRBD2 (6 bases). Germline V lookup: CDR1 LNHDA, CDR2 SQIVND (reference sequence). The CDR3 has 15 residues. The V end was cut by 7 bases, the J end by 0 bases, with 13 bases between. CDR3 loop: CASNRAGSSYNEQFF. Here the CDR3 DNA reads TGTGCCAGTAATAGGGCCGGGAGCTCCTACAATGAGCAGTTCTTC.

CDR3 in DNA: TGTGCCAGCAGTTTAAACAGGGGGGATCCCTACGAGCAGTACTTC. Amino acids: CASSLNRGDPYEQYF. This chain joins TRBV27 and TRBJ2-7; 8 positions match TRBD1. Trimming at V came to 2 bases and at J to 2 bases, leaving 5 bases not matched to a gene. The CDR3 length is 15 residues. Germline V gene lookup returns CDR1 MNHEY and CDR2 SMNVEV (reference sequence).

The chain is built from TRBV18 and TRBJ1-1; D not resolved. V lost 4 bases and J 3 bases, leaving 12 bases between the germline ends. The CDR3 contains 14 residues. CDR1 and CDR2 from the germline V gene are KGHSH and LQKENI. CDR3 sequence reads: CASSRTGKDTEAFF. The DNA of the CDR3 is TGTGCCAGCTCACGAACCGGGAAGGACACTGAAGCTTTCTTT.

The CDR3 sequence: CASSLVGGAYNEQFF. CDR3 coding DNA: TGTGCCAGCAGCTTAGTTGGCGGGGCATACAATGAGCAGTTCTTC. The rearrangement uses TRBV11-2 and TRBJ2-1, with a tentative D call TRBD2 (6 bases). The V gene lost 1 base and the J gene lost 4 bases, with 11 bases spanning the gap. This CDR3 region has 15 residues. Germline lookup yields CDR1 SGHAT and CDR2 FQNNGV.

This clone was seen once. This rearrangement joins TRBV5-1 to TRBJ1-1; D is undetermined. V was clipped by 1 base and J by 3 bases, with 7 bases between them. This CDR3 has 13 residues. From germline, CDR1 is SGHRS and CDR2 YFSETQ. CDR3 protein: CASSLMRYTEAFF. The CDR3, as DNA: TGCGCCAGCAGCTTGATGCGGTACACTGAAGCTTTCTTT. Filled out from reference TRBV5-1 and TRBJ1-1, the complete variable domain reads KAGVTQTPRYLIKTRGQQVTLSCSPISGHRSVSWYQQTPGQGLQFLFEYFSETQRNKGNFPGRFSGRQFSNSRSEMNVSTLELGDSALYLCASSLMRYTEAFFGQGTRLTVV.

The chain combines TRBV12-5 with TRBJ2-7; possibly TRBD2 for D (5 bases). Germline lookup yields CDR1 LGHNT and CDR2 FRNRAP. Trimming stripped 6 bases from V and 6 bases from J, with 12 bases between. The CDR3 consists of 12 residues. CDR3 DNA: TGTGCTAGTGGCTGGGAAGGGAGCGAGCAGTACTTC. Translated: CASGWEGSEQYF.

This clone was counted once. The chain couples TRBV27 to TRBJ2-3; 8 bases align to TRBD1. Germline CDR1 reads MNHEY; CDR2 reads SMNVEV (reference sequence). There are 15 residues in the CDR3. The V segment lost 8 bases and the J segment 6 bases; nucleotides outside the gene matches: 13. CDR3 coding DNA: TGTGCCAGCCTTGGACAGGGCGCACTGTCGGATACGCAGTATTTT. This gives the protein CASLGQGALSDTQYF.

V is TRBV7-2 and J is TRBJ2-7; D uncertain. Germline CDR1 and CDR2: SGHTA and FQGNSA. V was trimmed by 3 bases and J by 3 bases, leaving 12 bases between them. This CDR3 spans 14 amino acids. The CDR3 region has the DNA TGTGCCAGCAGCTTCCATTTGCAGGTCTACGAGCAGTACTTC. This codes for CASSFHLQVYEQYF.

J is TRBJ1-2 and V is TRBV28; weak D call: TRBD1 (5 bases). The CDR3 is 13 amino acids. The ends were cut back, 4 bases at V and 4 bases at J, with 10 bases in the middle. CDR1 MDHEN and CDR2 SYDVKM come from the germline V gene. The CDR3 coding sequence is TGTGCCAGCAGTTGGTCAGACAGCTATGGCTACACCTTC. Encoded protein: CASSWSDSYGYTF.